Presented here are 10 T cell receptor beta chains from one specimen sequenced in a study of vaccination and CD4 T cells after COVID-19. Treatment noted: approximately 9-day PBMC culture with coronavirus spike peptide pools or control peptides (ViraFEST assay). Their antigen targets remain unknown. Sequencing of cultured CD4+ T cell DNA used the Oncomine TCR Beta short-read assay. In TCRdb, the PCR reads were re-called with MiXCR into one record per CDR3 protein. The sample has about 13,000 distinct CDR3 sequences, 41% seen once. This specimen consisted of CD4+ T cells from blood, cultured in vitro, obtained after SARS-CoV-2 vaccination. These receptors were taken from a human donor who had recovered from COVID-19.

The chain joins TRBV6-5 to TRBJ1-1; D gene ambiguous. CDR3 length: 13 residues. Looked up from germline, CDR1 is MNHEY and CDR2 is SVGAGI. V gave up 0 bases and J gave up 3 bases, with 5 bases separating them. This CDR3 is CASSYSRDTEAFF. In nucleotides, the CDR3 is TGTGCCAGCAGTTACTCGAGGGACACTGAAGCTTTCTTT.

The sample holds a few counts of this clonotype. This rearrangement joins TRBV30 to TRBJ1-2, with D hard to call. CDR1 GTSNPN and CDR2 SVGIG come from the germline V gene (reference sequence). CDR3 length: 11 residues. Trimming took off 4 bases at V and 7 bases at J, with 10 bases between the two ends. Here the CDR3 reads CAWTRLFGYTF. CDR3 DNA sequence: TGTGCCTGGACTAGGCTGTTTGGCTACACCTTC.

The chain uses TRBV11-3 and TRBJ2-7, with 13 nucleotides matching TRBD2. Germline trimming cut 7 bases from V and 4 bases from J; bases unmatched to any gene: 10. Germline values: CDR1 SGHNT, CDR2 YENEEA. The CDR3 contains 16 residues. DNA for the CDR3: TGTGCCAGCAACCCTCCCGGGACTAGCGGGATATACGAGCAGTACTTC. This translates into CASNPPGTSGIYEQYF.

This clonotype was counted between two and nine times. CDR3 in amino acids: CSAIQGALGSPLHF. Here the CDR3 DNA reads TGCAGTGCTATACAGGGGGCGCTAGGTTCACCCCTCCACTTT. This chain joins TRBV20-1 and TRBJ1-6; 9 nucleotides align to TRBD1. The CDR3 runs to 14 residues. V trimming: 4 bases; J trimming: 9 bases; junction bases outside the gene matches: 7. Germline V lookup: CDR1 DFQATT, CDR2 SNEGSKA (reference sequence).

The J gene is TRBJ1-6, the V gene TRBV28; D not certain. V was cut by 6 bases and J by 5 bases, with 2 bases left in between. CDR1 MDHEN and CDR2 SYDVKM come from the germline V gene. The CDR3 has 11 amino acids. This CDR3 reads CASRDNSPLHF. DNA of the CDR3: TGTGCCAGCAGGGATAATTCACCCCTCCACTTT.

The rearrangement joins TRBV12-3 or TRBV12-4 to TRBJ1-5; D is possibly TRBD1 (5 bases). V was clipped by 3 bases and J by 6 bases, with 12 bases between them. The CDR3 runs to 14 residues. CDR3 region: CASSLTGGPQPQHF. CDR3 sequence (DNA): TGTGCCAGCAGTTTGACCGGGGGACCTCAGCCCCAGCATTTT.

For the CDR3, the DNA is TGTGCCAGTAGTATCTCACTAGCGGCCACAGATACGCAGTATTTT. Its translation is CASSISLAATDTQYF. The rearrangement joins TRBV19 to TRBJ2-3; TRBD2 matches at 8 bases. Germline assignment: CDR1 LNHDA and CDR2 SQIVND (reference sequence). CDR3 length: 15 residues. Losses at the gene ends were 3 bases for V and 2 bases for J; bases not matched to a gene: 4.

Note on this clonotype: A far larger clone is off by one base, so a read error is likely. The chain employs TRBV7-2 and TRBJ1-1; D call uncertain. This CDR3 has 13 residues. V was trimmed by 4 bases and J by 8 bases, leaving 14 bases between them. Germline CDR1 is SGHTA and CDR2 is FQGNSA. The CDR3 DNA sequence: TGTGCCAGCAGCTATGAGCTGGGATCAGAAGCTTTCTTT. This encodes CASSYELGSEAFF.

This clonotype was seen more than once but under ten times. V is TRBV25-1 and J is TRBJ2-5; TRBD2 matches at 8 bases. J gave up 0 bases and V 4 bases, and 7 bases lay outside the gene matches. This CDR3 is 16 amino acids long. Germline V gene sequence: CDR1 MGHDK, CDR2 SYGVNS. The CDR3: CASSAPGGVYQETQYF. DNA of the CDR3: TGTGCCAGCAGTGCCCCCGGGGGGGTATACCAAGAGACCCAGTACTTC.

In its sample, this clonotype was seen a few times. This chain joins TRBV5-1 and TRBJ1-1, with D possibly being TRBD1 (6 bases). This CDR3 comprises 13 residues. CDR1 and CDR2 (germline): SGHRS, YFSETQ. Trimming cost V 7 bases and J 4 bases, with 14 bases left between them. CDR3 DNA sequence: TGCGCCAGCTTGGGGGCCGAGGGCACTGAAGCTTTCTTT. It encodes CASLGAEGTEAFF.